One sample yielded the 12 T cell receptor beta chains listed below, sequenced in a study of CD8 T cells in Susac syndrome. RNA, at about 0.45 to 1 ug, was reverse transcribed with random hexamers. TCRdb reprocessed the immunoSEQ multiplex PCR reads via MiXCR and lists one record per CDR3 protein. Counted here are approximately 190,000 distinct CDR3 sequences, 85% to 95% occurring once; the ten biggest clones make up around 0.096%. The material sequenced was CD4+ T cells from PBMCs. Receptors were obtained from a human donor in good health.

V and J are TRBV27 and TRBJ2-1; D may be TRBD2 (5 bases). The length of the CDR3 is 12 residues. V was trimmed by 8 bases and J by 6 bases, leaving 11 bases between them. Germline CDR1 and CDR2: MNHEY and SMNVEV (reference sequence). The CDR3 here is CASSREGNEQFF. The CDR3 DNA reads TGTGCCAGCTCCCGCGAGGGCAATGAGCAGTTCTTC.

The rearrangement uses TRBV2 and TRBJ2-5, with D unclear. This CDR3 is built from 13 residues. Germline V gene lookup returns CDR1 SNHLY and CDR2 FYNNEI. Trimming stripped 4 bases from V and 3 bases from J, with 9 bases between. The CDR3 bases are TGTGCCAGCAGTGTATTGGGGAAAGAGACCCAGTACTTC. Translating it yields CASSVLGKETQYF.

The chain combines TRBV3-1 with TRBJ2-3; no clear D gene. With 4 bases removed from V and 0 bases from J, the gap between germline ends came to 11 bases. The CDR3 contains 15 residues. In germline, CDR1 is LGHDT, CDR2 YNNKEL (reference sequence). The CDR3 DNA follows: TGTGCCAGCAGCCCCACACGGATCAGCACAGATACGCAGTATTTT. It encodes CASSPTRISTDTQYF.

This clonotype came up once. The J gene is TRBJ1-2, the V gene TRBV27; 9 positions agree with TRBD1. Germline CDR1 MNHEY, CDR2 SMNVEV (reference sequence). V gave up 4 bases and J gave up 4 bases; unmatched junction bases: 7. The CDR3 length is 15 residues. The CDR3 nucleotides read TGTGCCAGCAGTTCACAGGGGGCGCAAGGCTATGGCTACACCTTC. It encodes CASSSQGAQGYGYTF.

This clonotype occurred once. The J gene is TRBJ2-3, the V gene TRBV27, with D tentatively TRBD1 (6 bases). The CDR3 runs to 15 residues. Deletions cut 2 bases from V and 2 bases from J, with 11 bases between. Germline V gives CDR1 MNHEY, CDR2 SMNVEV (reference sequence). The DNA of the CDR3 is TGTGCCAGCAGTTTAGGGCAGGGGAACACAGATACGCAGTATTTT. Amino acid sequence: CASSLGQGNTDTQYF.

The gene calls are TRBV5-1 and TRBJ1-6; D gene ambiguous. The CDR3 is 14 residues long. Trimming took off 5 bases at V and 7 bases at J, with 13 bases between the two ends. CDR1 is SGHRS and CDR2 is YFSETQ in the germline V gene. CDR3 sequence (DNA): TGCGCCAGCAGAGGAGGGCCGGCCAATTCACCCCTCCACTTT. Translated: CASRGGPANSPLHF. Supplemented by reference TRBV5-1 and TRBJ1-6, the full variable domain reads KAGVTQTPRYLIKTRGQQVTLSCSPISGHRSVSWYQQTPGQGLQFLFEYFSETQRNKGNFPGRFSGRQFSNSRSEMNVSTLELGDSALYLCASRGGPANSPLHFGNGTRLTVT.

Comment on this clonotype: A read error may account for a junction end that differs from germline. J is TRBJ2-5 and V is TRBV7-7; the D is unclear. This CDR3 has 14 residues. CDR1 SSHAT and CDR2 FNYEAQ come from the germline V gene (reference sequence). CDR3 in amino acids: CASSPSSVGETQYF. In nucleotides, the CDR3 is TGTGCTAGCAGCCCCTCGAGCGTAGGAGAGACCCAGTACTTC. The complete variable domain, with remaining parts taken from reference TRBV7-7 and TRBJ2-5, reads GAGVSQSPRYKVTKRGQDVTLRCDPISSHATLYWYQQALGQGPEFLTYFNYEAQPDKSGLPSDRFSAERPEGSISTLTIQRTEQRDSAMYRCASSPSSVGETQYFGPGTRLLVL.

V usage is TRBV4-1 and J usage is TRBJ2-4; TRBD1 aligns across 10 bases. V lost 4 bases to trimming and J lost 8 bases; unmatched junction nucleotides: 8. CDR1 and CDR2 (germline): MGHRA, YSYEKL. This CDR3 has 15 residues. CDR3 region: CASSLRDRGLDIQYF. In DNA form, the CDR3 reads TGCGCCAGCAGCCTACGGGACAGGGGATTAGACATTCAGTACTTC.

This chain uses TRBV13 with TRBJ1-6, with D possibly matching TRBD1 (6 bases). The CDR3 consists of 15 residues. Trimming removed 5 bases from V and 9 bases from J, with 17 bases in between. Germline V gene data show CDR1 as PRHDT and CDR2 as FYEKMQ (reference sequence). The CDR3 reads CASSPPGQQFSPLHF. DNA of the CDR3: TGTGCCAGCAGCCCCCCCGGACAGCAGTTTTCACCCCTCCACTTT.

The CDR3 DNA sequence: TGTGCCAGCAGCCAAGATCCAGGGGTCCACAATGAGCAGTTCTTC. Amino acids: CASSQDPGVHNEQFF. The genes are TRBV3-1 and TRBJ2-1; tentatively, D is TRBD1 (6 bases). Germline V gene lookup returns CDR1 LGHDT and CDR2 YNNKEL (reference sequence). This CDR3 has 15 amino acids. V shed 0 bases and J shed 5 bases, with 11 bases lying between them.

This CDR3 is CASSDRGLNEQFF. In nucleotides, the CDR3 is TGTGCCAGTAGCGACAGGGGGCTAAATGAGCAGTTCTTC. V and J are TRBV19 and TRBJ2-1; 10 bases are a match to TRBD1. Germline assignment: CDR1 LNHDA and CDR2 SQIVND (reference sequence). The CDR3 is 13 amino acids. Germline trimming cut 6 bases from V and 7 bases from J; bases unmatched to any gene: 3.

Here the CDR3 DNA reads TGCGCCAGCAGCTTGCCCGCGGTGGAGCAGTTCTTC. Translating it yields CASSLPAVEQFF. The chain has TRBV5-1 and TRBJ2-1; D is uncertain. The CDR3 has 12 residues. V was shortened by 1 base and J by 10 bases, with 9 bases between the two germline ends. From germline, CDR1 is SGHRS and CDR2 YFSETQ.